This T cell receptor (beta chain) stems from a study of blood T cell repertoires in COVID-19. On the study more broadly: From the United States, Italy and Spain came samples of acute and convalescent COVID-19. The cDNA or gDNA used as material had been derived from T cells, B-cell-depleted T cells, or PBMCs.

As handled by the study authors: Using reference gene primer amplification, nucleated cell counts were estimated. The table came from immunoSEQ multiplex PCR; TCRdb's copy has only in-frame clones and leaves some out. V and J calls plus clone size are reproduced from that table; the DNA served to infer D and trimming. The data show roughly 260,000 clones, about 90% seen once. Trimming shortened V by 0 bases and J by 3 bases, and 12 bases separated the two germline ends. The CDR3 covers 16 residues. Germline V gives CDR1 LGHDT, CDR2 YNNKEL (reference sequence). The source material was peripheral blood. The gene calls are TRBV3-1 (or the pseudogene TRBV3-2) and TRBJ1-3; D uncertain. The TCR sequence derives from a middle-aged woman with acute or convalescent COVID-19. CDR3 sequence (DNA): TGTGCCAGCAGCCAAGATGATTTTCCAGATGGAAACACCATATATTTT. This encodes CASSQDDFPDGNTIYF.